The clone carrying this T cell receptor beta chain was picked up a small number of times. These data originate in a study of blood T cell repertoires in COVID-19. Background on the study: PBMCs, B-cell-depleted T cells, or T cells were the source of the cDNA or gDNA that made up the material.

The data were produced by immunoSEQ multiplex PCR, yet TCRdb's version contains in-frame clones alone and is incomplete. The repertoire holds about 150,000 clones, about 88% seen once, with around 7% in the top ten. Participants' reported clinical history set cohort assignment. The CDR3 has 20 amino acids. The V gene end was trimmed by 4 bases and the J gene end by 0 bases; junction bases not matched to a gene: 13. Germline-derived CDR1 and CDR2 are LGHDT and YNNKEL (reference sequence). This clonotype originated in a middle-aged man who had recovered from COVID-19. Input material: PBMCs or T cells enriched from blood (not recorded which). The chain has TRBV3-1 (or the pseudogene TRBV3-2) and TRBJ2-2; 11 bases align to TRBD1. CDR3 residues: CASSPGTGQGVTANTGELFF. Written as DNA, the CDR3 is TGTGCCAGCAGCCCAGGCACGGGACAGGGGGTAACCGCGAACACCGGGGAGCTGTTTTTT.